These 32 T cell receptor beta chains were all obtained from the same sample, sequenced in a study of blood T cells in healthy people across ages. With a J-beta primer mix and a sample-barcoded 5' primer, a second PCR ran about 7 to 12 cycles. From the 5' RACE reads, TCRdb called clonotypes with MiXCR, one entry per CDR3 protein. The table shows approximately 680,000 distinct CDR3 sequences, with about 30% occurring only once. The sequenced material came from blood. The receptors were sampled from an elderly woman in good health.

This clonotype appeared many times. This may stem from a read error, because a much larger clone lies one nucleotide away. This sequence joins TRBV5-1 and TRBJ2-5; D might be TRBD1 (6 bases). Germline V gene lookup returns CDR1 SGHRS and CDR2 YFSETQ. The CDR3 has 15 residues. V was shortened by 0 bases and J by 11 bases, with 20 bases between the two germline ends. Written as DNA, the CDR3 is TGCGCCAGCAGCTTGGGGGCAGGGGTGAACAATGAGCAGTACTTC. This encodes CASSLGAGVNNEQYF.

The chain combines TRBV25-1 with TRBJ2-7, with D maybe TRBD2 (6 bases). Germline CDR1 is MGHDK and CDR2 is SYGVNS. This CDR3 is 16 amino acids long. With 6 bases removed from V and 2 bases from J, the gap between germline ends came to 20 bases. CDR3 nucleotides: TGTGCCAGCAGAGGGACTTGGGGCAGATCCGCCTACGAGCAGTACTTC. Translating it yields CASRGTWGRSAYEQYF.

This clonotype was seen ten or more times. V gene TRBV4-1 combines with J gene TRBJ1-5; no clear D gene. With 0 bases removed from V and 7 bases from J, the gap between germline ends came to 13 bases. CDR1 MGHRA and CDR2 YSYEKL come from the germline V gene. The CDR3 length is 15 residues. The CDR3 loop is CASSQDFLGGQPQHF. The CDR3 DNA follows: TGCGCCAGCAGCCAAGATTTCTTAGGCGGGCAGCCCCAGCATTTT.

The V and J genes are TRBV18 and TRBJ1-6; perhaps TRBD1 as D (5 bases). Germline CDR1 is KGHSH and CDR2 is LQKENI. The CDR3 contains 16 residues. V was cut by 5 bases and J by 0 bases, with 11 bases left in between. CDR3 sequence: CASSTRGDSYNSPLHF. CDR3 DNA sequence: TGTGCCAGCTCAACACGAGGGGACTCCTATAATTCACCCCTCCACTTT.

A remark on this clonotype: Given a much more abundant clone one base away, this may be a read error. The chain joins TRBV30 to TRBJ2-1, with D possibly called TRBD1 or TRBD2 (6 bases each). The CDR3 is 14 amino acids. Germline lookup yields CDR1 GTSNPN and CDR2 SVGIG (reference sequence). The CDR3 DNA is TGTGCCTGGAGTCAAAAGGGGGGTGACAATGAGCAGGTCTTC. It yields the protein CAWSQKGGDNEQVF.

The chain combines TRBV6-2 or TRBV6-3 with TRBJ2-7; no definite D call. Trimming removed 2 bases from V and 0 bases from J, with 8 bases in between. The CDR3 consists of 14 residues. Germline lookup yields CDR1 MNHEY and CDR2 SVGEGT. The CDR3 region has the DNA TGTGCCAGCAGTTACGGGCGGCTCTCCTACGAGCAGTACTTC. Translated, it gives CASSYGRLSYEQYF.

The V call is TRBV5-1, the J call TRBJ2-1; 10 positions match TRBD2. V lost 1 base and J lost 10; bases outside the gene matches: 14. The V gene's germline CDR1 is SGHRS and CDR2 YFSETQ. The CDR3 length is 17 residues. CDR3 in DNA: TGCGCCAGCAGCTTGCATTACCCTAGCGGGAGCTCGGGGGAGCAGTTCTTC. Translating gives CASSLHYPSGSSGEQFF.

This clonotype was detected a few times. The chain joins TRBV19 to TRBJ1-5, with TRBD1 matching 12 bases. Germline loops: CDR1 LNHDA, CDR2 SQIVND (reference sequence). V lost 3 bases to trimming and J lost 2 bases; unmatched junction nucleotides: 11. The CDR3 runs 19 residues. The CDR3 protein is CASSIDRDRGLVGNQPQHF. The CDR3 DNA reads TGTGCCAGTAGTATCGACCGGGACAGGGGGCTGGTGGGCAATCAGCCCCAGCATTTT. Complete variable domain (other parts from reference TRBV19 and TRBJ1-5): DGGITQSPKYLFRKEGQNVTLSCEQNLNHDAMYWYRQDPGQGLRLIYYSQIVNDFQKGDIAEGYSVSREKKESFPLTVTSAQKNPTAFYLCASSIDRDRGLVGNQPQHFGDGTRLSIL.

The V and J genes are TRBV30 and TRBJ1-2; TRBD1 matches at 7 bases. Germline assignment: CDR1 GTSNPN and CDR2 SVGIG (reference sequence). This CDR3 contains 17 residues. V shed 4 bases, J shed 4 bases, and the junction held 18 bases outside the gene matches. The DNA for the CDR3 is TGTGCCTGGATTTTACGGAGGACAGGCGGTTTAGGCTATGGCTACACCTTC. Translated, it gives CAWILRRTGGLGYGYTF.

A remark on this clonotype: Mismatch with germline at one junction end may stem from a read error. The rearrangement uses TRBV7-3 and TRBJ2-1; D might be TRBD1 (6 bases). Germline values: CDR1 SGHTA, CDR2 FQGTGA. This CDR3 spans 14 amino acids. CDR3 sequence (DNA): TGTGCTAGCAGCAAGACAGGATCCTACAGTGAGCAGTTCTTC. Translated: CASSKTGSYSEQFF.

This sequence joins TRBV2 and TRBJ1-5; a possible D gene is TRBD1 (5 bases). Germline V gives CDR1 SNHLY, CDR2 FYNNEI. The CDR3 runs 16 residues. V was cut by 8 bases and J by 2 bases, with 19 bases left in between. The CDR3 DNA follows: TGTGCCAGCGAGGGCAGGGCGTTGAACGGCAATCAGCCCCAGCATTTT. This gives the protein CASEGRALNGNQPQHF.

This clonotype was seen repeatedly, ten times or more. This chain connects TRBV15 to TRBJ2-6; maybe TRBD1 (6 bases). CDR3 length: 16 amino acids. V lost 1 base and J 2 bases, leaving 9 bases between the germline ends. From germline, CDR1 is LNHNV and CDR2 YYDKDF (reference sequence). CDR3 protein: CATSRGGLAGANVLTF. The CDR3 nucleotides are TGTGCCACCAGCAGAGGGGGGCTGGCTGGGGCCAACGTCCTGACTTTC.

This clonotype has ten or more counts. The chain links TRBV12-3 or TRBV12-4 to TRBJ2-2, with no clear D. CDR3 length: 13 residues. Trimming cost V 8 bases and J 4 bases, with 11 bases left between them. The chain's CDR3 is CASGGVATGELFF. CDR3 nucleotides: TGTGCCAGCGGTGGGGTTGCCACCGGGGAGCTGTTTTTT.

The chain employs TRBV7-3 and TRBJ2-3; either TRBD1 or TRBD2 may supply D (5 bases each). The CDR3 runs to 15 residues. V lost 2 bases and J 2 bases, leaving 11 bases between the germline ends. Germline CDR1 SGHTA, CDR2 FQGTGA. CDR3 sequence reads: CASSLAGADTDTQYF. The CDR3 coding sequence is TGTGCCAGCAGCTTAGCCGGGGCCGACACAGATACGCAGTATTTT.

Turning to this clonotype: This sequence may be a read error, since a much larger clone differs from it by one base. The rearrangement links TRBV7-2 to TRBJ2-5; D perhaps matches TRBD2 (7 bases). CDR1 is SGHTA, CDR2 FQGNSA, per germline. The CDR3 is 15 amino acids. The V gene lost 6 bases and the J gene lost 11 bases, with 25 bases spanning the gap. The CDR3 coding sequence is TGTGCCAGCAGGCCGGGGGGCCAGCCAAGTAATGAGCAGTACTTC. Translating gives CASRPGGQPSNEQYF.

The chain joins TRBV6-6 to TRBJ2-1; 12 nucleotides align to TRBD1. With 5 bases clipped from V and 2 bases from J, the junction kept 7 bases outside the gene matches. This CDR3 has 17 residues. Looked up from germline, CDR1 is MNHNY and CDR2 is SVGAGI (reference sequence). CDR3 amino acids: CASSNRGQGAPYNEQFF. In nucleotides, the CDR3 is TGTGCCAGCAGTAATAGGGGACAGGGGGCTCCCTACAATGAGCAGTTCTTC.

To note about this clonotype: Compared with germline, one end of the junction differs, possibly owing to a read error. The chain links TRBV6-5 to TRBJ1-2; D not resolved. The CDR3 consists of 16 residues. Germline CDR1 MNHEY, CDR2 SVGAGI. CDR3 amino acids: CAGSYSIEERDYGYTF. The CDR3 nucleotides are TGTGCCGGCAGTTACTCGATCGAGGAGCGCGACTATGGCTACACCTTC.

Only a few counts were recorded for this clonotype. The CDR3 nucleotides read TGCGCCAGCAGACAAACAGGGGCGAAGAACACCGGGGAGCTGTTTTTT. Translating gives CASRQTGAKNTGELFF. The V and J genes are TRBV5-1 and TRBJ2-2; 7 bases are shared with TRBD1. Germline V gene sequence: CDR1 SGHRS, CDR2 YFSETQ. The CDR3 sequence is 16 residues long. The junction had 8 bases not matched to a gene; V was cut back by 5 bases and J by 1 base.

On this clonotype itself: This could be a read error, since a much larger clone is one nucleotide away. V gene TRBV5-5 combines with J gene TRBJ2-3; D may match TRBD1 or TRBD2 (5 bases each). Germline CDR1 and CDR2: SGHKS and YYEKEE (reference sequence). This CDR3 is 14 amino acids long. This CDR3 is CARSSGTRPGTQYF. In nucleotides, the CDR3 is TGTGCCCGCAGCTCTGGGACCAGGCCCGGTACGCAGTATTTT. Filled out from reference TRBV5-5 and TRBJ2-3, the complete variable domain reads DAGVTQSPTHLIKTRGQQVTLRCSPISGHKSVSWYQQVLGQGPQFIFQYYEKEERGRGNFPDRFSARQFPNYSSELNVNALLLGDSALYLCARSSGTRPGTQYFGPGTRLTVL.

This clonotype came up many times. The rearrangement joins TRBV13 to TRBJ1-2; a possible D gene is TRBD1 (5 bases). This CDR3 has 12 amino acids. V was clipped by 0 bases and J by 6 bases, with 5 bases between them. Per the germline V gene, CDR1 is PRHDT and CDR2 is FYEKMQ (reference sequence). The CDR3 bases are TGTGCCAGCAGCTTAGGAGGGGATGGCTACACCTTC. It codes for CASSLGGDGYTF.

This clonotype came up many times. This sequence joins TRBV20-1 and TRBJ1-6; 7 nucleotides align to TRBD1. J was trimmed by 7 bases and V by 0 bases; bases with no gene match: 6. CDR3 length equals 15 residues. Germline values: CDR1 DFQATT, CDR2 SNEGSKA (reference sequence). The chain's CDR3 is CSARDPGGSNSPLHF. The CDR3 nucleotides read TGCAGTGCTAGAGACCCAGGGGGGTCCAATTCACCCCTCCACTTT.

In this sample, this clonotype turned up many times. CDR3 residues: CSASFGQSGETQYF. CDR3 in DNA: TGCAGTGCTAGTTTTGGTCAAAGTGGGGAGACCCAGTACTTC. The chain carries TRBV20-1 and TRBJ2-5; no reliable D call. Germline-derived CDR1 and CDR2 are DFQATT and SNEGSKA (reference sequence). The length of the CDR3 is 14 residues. V dropped 3 bases and J dropped 5 bases, with 16 bases sitting between them.

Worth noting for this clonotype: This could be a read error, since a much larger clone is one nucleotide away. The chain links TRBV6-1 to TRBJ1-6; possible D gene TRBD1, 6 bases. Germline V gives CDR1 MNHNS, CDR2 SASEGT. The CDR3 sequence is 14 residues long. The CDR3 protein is CASRFGGENSPPHF. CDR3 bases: TGTGCCAGCAGATTCGGGGGCGAGAATTCACCCCCCCACTTT.

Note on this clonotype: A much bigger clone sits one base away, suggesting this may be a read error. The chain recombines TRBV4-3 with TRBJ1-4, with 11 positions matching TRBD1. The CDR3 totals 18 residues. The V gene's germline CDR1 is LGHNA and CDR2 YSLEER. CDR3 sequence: CASSQGTGGGRTNDKLFF. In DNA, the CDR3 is TGCGCCAGCAGCCAAGGGACAGGGGGCGGCAGGACTAATGACAAACTGTTTTTT.

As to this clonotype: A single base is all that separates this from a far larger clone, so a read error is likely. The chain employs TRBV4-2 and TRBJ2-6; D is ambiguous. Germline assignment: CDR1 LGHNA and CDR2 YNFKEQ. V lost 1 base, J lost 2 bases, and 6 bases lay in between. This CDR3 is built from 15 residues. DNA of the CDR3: TGTGCCAGCAGCCAAGCAGAGGCTGGGGCCAACGTCCTGACTTTC. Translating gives CASSQAEAGANVLTF.

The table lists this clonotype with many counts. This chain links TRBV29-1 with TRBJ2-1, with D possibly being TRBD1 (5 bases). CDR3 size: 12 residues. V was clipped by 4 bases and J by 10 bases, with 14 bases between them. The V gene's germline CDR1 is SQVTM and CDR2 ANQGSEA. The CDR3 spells CSVASRAGEQFF. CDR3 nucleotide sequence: TGCAGCGTTGCGTCCAGGGCCGGCGAGCAGTTCTTC.

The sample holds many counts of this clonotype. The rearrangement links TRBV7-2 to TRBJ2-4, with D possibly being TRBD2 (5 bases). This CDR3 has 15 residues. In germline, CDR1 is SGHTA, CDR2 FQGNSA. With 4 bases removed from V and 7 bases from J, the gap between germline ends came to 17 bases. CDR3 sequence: CASSSKRVMRNIQYF. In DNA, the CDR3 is TGTGCCAGCAGCTCTAAGAGGGTAATGAGGAACATTCAGTACTTC.

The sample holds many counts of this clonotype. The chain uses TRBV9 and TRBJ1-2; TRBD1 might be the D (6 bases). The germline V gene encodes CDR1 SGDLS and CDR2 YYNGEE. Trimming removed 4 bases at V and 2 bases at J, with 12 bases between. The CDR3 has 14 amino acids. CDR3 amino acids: CASSPRDTNYGYTF. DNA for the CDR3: TGTGCCAGCAGCCCAAGGGACACCAACTATGGCTACACCTTC. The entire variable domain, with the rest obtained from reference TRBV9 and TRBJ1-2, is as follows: DSGVTQTPKHLITATGQRVTLRCSPRSGDLSVYWYQQSLDQGLQFLIQYYNGEERAKGNILERFSAQQFPDLHSELNLSSLELGDSALYFCASSPRDTNYGYTFGSGTRLTVV.

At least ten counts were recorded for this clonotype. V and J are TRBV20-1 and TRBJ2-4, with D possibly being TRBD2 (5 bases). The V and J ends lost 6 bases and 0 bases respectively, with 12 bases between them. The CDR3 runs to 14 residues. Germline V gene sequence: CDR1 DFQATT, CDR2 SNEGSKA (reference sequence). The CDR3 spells CSARTGIAKNIQYF. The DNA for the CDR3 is TGCAGTGCGAGGACTGGCATAGCCAAAAACATTCAGTACTTC.

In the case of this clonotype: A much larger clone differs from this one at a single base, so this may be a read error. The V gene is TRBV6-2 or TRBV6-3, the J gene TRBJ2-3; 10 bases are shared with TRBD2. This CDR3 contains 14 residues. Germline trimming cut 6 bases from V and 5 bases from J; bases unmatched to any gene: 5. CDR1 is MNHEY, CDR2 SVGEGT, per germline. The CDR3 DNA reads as TGTGCCAGCAGGTCTCAGCGGGGGGGAGATACGCAGTATTTT. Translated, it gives CASRSQRGGDTQYF.

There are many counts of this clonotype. CDR3 DNA: TGTGCCAGCAGCCTCCGAAGCGTCAGGGGCAATGAGCAGTTCTTC. Its protein product is CASSLRSVRGNEQFF. The gene calls are TRBV3-1 and TRBJ2-1; possible D gene TRBD1, 6 bases. V was trimmed by 4 bases and J by 6 bases, leaving 16 bases between them. The CDR3 spans 15 residues. CDR1 is LGHDT and CDR2 is YNNKEL in the germline V gene (reference sequence).

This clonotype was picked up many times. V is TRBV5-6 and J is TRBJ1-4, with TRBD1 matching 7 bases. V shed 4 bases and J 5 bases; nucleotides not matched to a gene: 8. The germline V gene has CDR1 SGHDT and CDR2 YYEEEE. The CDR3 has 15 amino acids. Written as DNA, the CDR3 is TGTGCCAGCAGCCGTTCCACAGGGGAAAATGAAAAACTGTTTTTT. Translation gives CASSRSTGENEKLFF.